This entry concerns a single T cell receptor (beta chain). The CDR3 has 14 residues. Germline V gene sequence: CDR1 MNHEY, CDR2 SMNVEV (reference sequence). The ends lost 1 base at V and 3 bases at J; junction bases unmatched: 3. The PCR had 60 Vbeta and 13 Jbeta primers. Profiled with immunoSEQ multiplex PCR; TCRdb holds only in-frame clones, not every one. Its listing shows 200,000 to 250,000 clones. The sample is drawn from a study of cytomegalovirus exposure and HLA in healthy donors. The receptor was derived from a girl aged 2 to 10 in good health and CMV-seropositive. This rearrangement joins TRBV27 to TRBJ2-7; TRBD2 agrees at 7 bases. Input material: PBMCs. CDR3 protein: CASSLLGGIYEQYF. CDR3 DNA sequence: TGTGCCAGCAGTTTATTGGGGGGGATCTACGAGCAGTACTTC.